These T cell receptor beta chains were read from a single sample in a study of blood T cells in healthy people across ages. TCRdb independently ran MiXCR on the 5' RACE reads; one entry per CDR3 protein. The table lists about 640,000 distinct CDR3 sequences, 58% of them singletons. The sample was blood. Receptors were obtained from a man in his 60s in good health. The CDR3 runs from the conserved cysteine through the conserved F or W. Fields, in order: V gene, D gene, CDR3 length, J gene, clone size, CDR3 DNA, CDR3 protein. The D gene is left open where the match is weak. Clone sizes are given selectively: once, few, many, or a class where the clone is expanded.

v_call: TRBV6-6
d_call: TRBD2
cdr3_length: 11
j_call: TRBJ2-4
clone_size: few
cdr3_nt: TGTGCCAGCACCCACGGGGGGGAGGAGTACTTC
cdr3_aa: CASTHGGEEYF

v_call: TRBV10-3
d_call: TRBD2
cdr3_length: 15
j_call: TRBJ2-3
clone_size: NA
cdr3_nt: TGTGCCATCAGTACTAGCGGGGGCACCACAGATACGCAGTATTTT
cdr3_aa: CAISTSGGTTDTQYF

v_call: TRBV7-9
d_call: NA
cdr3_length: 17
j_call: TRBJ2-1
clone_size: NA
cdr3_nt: TGTGCCAGCAGCTTAGGATCAAGGACTTCTTCCTACAATGAGCAGTTCTTC
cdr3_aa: CASSLGSRTSSYNEQFF

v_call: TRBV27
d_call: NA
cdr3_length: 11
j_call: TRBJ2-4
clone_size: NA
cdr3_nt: TGTGCCAGCAGGGGGGGGCTAGTCGCCTACTTC
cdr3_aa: CASRGGLVAYF

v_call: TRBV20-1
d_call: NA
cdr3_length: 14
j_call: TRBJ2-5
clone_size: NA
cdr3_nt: TGCAGTGCCCCCCCCGTTTTGGGCCAAGAGACCCAGTACTTC
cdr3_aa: CSAPPVLGQETQYF

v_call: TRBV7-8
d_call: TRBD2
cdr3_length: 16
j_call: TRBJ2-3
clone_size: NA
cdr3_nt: TGTGCCAGCAGCTCGAAGACTAGCGGGGGCACAGATACGCAGTATTTT
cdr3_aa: CASSSKTSGGTDTQYF

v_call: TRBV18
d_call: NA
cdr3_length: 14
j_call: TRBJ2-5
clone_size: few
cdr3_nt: TGTGCCAGCTCACTCTCGGCTTCGCTGGGGGAGCAGTACTTC
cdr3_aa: CASSLSASLGEQYF

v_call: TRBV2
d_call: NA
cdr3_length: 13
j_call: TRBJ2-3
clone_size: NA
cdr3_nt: TGTGCCAGCAGCCCGGCCCCCGTGGATACGCAGTATTTT
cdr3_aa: CASSPAPVDTQYF

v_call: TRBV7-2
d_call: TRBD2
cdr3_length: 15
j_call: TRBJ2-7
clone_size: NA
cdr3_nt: TGTGCCAGCAGTTTAAGCGGGGGCACCTCCTACGGGCAGTACTTC
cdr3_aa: CASSLSGGTSYGQYF

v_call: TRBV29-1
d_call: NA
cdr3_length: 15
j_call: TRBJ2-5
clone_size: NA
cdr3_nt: TGCAGCGTTGCGGGCTTGACAGGAACCCAAGAGACCCAGTACTTC
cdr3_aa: CSVAGLTGTQETQYF

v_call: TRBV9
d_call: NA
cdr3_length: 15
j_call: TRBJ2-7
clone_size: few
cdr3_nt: TGTGCCAGCAGCGTAGGTCCGGAGACTTCCTACGAGCAGTACTTC
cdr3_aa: CASSVGPETSYEQYF

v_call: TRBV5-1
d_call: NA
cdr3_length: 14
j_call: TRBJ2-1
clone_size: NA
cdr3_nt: TGCGCCAGCAGCCCAACCGGGACGTACAATGAGCAGTTCTTC
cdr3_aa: CASSPTGTYNEQFF

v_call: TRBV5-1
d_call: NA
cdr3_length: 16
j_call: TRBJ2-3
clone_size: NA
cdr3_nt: TGCGCCAGCAGCCCTGCCCGACTAGGTGGCACAGATACGCAGTATTTT
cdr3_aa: CASSPARLGGTDTQYF

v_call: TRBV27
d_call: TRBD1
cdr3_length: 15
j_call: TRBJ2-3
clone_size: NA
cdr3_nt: TGTGCCAGCAGACGTCCGGGACAGGGCTCTAGTACGCAGTATTTT
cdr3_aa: CASRRPGQGSSTQYF

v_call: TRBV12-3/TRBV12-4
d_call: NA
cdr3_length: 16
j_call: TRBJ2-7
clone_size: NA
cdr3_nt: TGTGCCAGCAGTACAAGGGGACTCAGCTCCTACAATGAGCAGTACTTC
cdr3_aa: CASSTRGLSSYNEQYF

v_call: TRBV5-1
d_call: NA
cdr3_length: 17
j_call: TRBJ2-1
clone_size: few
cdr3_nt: TGCGCCAGCAGCTTGGAGGGAGGGGGCTCTGGGATCGATGAGCAGTTCTTC
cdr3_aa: CASSLEGGGSGIDEQFF

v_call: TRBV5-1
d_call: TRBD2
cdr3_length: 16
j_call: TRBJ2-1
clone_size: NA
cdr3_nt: TGCGCCAGCAGCTTGGGGCTACTAGCGGGGCGGAATGAGCAGTTCTTC
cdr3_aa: CASSLGLLAGRNEQFF

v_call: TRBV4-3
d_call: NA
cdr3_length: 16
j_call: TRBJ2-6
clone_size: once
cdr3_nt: TGCGCCAGCAGCCAAGATCAAGGGGCTGGGGCCAACGTCCTGACTTTC
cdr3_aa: CASSQDQGAGANVLTF

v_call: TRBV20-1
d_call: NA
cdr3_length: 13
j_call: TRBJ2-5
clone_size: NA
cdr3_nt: TGCAGTGCTAGTTTCGGTCGGGAAGAGACCCAGTACTTC
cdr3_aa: CSASFGREETQYF

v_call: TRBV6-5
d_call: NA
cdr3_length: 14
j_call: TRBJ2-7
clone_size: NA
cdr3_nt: TGTGCCAGCAGTTACTCGGGCCGATACTACGAGCAGTACTTC
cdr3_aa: CASSYSGRYYEQYF

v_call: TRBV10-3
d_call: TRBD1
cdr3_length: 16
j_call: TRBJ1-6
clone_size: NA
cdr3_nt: TGTGCCATCAGCGAAAGGACAGGGGGAGTGCGGTCACCCCTCCACTTT
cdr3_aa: CAISERTGGVRSPLHF

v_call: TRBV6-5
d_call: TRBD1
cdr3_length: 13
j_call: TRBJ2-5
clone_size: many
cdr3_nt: TGTGCCAGCAGTAGGACAGGGTGGGAGACCCAGTACTTC
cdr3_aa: CASSRTGWETQYF

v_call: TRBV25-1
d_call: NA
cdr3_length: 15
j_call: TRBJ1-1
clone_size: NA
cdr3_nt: TGTGCCAGCAGTGGTGGGGTCTCATCGGGCACTGAAGCTTTCTTT
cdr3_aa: CASSGGVSSGTEAFF

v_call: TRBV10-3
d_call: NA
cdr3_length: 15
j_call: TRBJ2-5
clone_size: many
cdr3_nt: TGTGCCATCAGAGCCGAAATAGGACCCACAGAGACCCAGTACTTC
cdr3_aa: CAIRAEIGPTETQYF

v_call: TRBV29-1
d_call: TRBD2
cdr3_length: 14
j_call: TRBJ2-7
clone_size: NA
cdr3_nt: TGCAGCGTTCACCCGGGGGGAGTTGGTGGCGAGCAGTACTTC
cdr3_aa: CSVHPGGVGGEQYF

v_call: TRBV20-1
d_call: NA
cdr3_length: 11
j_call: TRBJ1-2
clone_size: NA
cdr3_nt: TGCAGTGCCCAGTCCCCAAATGGCTACACCTTC
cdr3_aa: CSAQSPNGYTF

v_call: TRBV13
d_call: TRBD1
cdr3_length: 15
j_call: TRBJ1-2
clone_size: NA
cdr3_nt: TGTGCCAGCAGCCCCCGGACAGGGGCGGTTGATGGCTACACCTTC
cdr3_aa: CASSPRTGAVDGYTF

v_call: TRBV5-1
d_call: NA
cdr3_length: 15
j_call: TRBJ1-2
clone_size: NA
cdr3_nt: TGCGCCAGCAGTACGACAGCGACTACTAACTATGGCTACACCTTC
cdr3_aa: CASSTTATTNYGYTF